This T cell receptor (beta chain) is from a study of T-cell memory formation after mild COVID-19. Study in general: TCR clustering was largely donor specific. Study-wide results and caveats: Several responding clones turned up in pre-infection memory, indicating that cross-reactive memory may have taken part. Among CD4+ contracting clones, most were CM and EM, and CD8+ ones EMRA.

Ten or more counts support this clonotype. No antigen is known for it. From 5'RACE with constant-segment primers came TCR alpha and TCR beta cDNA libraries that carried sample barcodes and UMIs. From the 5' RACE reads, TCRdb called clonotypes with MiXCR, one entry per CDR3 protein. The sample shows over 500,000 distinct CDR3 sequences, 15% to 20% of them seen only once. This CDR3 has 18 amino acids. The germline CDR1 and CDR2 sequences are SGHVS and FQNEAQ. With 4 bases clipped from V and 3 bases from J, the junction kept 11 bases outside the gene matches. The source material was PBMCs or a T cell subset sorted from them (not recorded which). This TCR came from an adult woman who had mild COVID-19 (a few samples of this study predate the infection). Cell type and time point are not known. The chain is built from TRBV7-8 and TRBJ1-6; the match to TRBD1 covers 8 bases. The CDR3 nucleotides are TGTGCCAGCAGCTCTTATCGGACAGGGCCTAACTATAATTCACCCCTCCACTTT. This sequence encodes CASSSYRTGPNYNSPLHF.